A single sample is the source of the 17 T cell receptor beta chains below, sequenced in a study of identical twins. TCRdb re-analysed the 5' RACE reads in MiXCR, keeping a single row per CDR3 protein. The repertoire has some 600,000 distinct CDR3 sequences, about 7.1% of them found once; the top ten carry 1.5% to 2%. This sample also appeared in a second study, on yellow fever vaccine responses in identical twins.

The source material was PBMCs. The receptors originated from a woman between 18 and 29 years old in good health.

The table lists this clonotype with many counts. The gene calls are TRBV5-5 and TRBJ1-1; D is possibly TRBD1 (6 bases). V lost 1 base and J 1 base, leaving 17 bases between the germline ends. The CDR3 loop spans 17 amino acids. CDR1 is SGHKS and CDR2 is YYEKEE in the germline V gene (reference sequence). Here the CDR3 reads CASSLIFGGRGNTEAFF. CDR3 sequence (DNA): TGTGCCAGCAGCTTGATTTTTGGGGGGCGAGGGAACACTGAAGCTTTCTTT. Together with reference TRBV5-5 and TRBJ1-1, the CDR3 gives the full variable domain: DAGVTQSPTHLIKTRGQQVTLRCSPISGHKSVSWYQQVLGQGPQFIFQYYEKEERGRGNFPDRFSARQFPNYSSELNVNALLLGDSALYLCASSLIFGGRGNTEAFFGQGTRLTVV.

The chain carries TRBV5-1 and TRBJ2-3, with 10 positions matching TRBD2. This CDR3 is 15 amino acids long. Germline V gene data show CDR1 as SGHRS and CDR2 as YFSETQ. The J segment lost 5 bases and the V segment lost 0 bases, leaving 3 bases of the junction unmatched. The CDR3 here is CASSLASGSEDTQYF. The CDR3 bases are TGCGCCAGCAGCTTGGCTAGCGGGAGTGAAGATACGCAGTATTTT.

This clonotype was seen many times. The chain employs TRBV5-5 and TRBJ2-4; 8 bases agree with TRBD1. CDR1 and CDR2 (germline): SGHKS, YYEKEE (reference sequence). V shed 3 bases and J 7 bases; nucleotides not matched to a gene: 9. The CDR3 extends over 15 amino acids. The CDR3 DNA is TGTGCCAGCAGCTCTTCGACAGGGGAAGGTAACATTCAGTACTTC. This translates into CASSSSTGEGNIQYF.

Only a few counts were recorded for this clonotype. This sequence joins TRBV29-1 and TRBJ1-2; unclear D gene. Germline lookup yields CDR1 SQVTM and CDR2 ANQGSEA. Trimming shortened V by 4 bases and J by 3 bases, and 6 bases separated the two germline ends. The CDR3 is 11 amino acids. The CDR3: CSVVLDYGYTF. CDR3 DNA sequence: TGCAGCGTTGTACTGGACTATGGCTACACCTTC. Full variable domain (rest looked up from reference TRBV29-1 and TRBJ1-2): SAVISQKPSRDICQRGTSLTIQCQVDSQVTMMFWYRQQPGQSLTLIATANQGSEATYESGFVIDKFPISRPNLTFSTLTVSNMSPEDSSIYLCSVVLDYGYTFGSGTRLTVV.

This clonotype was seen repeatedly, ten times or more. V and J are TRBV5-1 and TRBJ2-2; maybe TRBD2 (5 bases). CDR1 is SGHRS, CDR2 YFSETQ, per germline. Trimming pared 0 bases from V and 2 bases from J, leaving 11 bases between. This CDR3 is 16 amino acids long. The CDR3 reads CASSLGISGNTGELFF. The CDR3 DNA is TGCGCCAGCAGCTTGGGAATCAGCGGAAACACCGGGGAGCTGTTTTTT. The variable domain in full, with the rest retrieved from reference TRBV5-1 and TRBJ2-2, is KAGVTQTPRYLIKTRGQQVTLSCSPISGHRSVSWYQQTPGQGLQFLFEYFSETQRNKGNFPGRFSGRQFSNSRSEMNVSTLELGDSALYLCASSLGISGNTGELFFGEGSRLTVL.

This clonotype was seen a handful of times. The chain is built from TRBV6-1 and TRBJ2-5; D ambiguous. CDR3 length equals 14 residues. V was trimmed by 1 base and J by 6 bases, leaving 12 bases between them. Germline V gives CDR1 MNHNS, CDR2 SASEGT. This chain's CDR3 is CASSEEFAVQTQYF. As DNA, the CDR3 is TGTGCCAGCAGTGAAGAATTCGCGGTGCAGACCCAGTACTTC.

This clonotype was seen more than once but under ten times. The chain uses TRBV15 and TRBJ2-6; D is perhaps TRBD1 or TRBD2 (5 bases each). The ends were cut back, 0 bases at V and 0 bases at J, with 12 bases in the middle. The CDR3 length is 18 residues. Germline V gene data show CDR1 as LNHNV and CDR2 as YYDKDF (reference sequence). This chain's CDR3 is CATSRDRDPSSGANVLTF. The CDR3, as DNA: TGTGCCACCAGCAGAGATAGGGACCCCAGCTCTGGGGCCAACGTCCTGACTTTC.

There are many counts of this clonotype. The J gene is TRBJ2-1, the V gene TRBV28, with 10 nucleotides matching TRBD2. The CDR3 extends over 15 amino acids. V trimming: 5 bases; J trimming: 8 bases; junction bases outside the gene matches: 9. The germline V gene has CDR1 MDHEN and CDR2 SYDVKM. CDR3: CASSLSSGSRDEQFF. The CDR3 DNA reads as TGTGCCAGCAGTCTCTCTAGCGGGAGCCGGGATGAGCAGTTCTTC.

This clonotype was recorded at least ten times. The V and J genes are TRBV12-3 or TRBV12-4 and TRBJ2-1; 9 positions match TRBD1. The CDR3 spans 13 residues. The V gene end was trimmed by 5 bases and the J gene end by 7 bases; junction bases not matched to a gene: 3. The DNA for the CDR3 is TGTGCCAGCAGTAGTGACAGGGGGAATGAGCAGTTCTTC. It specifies CASSSDRGNEQFF.

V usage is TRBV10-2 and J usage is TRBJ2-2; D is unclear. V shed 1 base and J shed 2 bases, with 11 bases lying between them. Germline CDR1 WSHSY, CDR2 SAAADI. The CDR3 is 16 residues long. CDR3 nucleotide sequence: TGCGCCAGCAGTGAGTTGGTGGGAACCAACACCGGGGAGCTGTTTTTT. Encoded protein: CASSELVGTNTGELFF.

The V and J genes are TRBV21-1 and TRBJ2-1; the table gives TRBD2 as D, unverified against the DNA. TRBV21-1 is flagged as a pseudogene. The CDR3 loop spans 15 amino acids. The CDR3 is CASSRAGTSGSRKFF. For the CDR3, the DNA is TGTGCCAGCAGCAGGGCAGGGACTAGCGGGAGTAGAAAGTTCTTC.

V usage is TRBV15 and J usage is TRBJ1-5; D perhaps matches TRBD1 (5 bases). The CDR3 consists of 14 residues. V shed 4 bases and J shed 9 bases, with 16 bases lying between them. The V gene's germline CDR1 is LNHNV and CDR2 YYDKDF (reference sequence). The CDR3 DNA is TGTGCCACCAGCACCCCCGGCCATGGGGCGCCCCAGCATTTT. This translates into CATSTPGHGAPQHF.

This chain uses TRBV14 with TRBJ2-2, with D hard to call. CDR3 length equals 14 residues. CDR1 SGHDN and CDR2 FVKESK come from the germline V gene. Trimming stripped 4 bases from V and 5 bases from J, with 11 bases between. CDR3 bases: TGTGCCAGCAGCCGTGGGCCAAGGACCGGGGAGCTGTTTTTT. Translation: CASSRGPRTGELFF.

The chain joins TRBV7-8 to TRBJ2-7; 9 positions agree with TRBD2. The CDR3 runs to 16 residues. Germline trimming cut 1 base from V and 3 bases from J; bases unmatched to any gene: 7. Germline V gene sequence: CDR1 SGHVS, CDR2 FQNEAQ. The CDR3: CASSLVASGVRYEQYF. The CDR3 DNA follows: TGTGCCAGCAGCTTAGTGGCTAGCGGGGTTCGCTACGAGCAGTACTTC.

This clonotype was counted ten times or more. CDR3 DNA: TGTGCCAGCAGTCCTAGCGGGGGCACAGATACGCAGTATTTT. This translates into CASSPSGGTDTQYF. The chain has TRBV12-3 or TRBV12-4 and TRBJ2-3; 9 bases line up with TRBD2. The V gene end was trimmed by 5 bases and the J gene end by 1 base; junction bases not matched to a gene: 1. The CDR3 has 14 residues.

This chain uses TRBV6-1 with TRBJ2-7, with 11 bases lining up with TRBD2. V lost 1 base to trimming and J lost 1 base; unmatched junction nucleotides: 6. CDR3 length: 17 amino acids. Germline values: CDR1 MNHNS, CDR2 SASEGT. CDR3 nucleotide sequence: TGTGCCAGCAGTGAAGGAACTAGCGGGGGTTATTCCTACGAGCAGTACGTC. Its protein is CASSEGTSGGYSYEQYV.

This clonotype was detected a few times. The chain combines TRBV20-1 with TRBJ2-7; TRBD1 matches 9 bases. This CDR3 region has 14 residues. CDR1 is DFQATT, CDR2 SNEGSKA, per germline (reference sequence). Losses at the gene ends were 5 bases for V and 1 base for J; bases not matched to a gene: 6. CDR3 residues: CSARPGTGSYEQYV. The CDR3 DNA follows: TGCAGTGCTCGCCCCGGGACAGGGTCCTACGAGCAGTACGTC.